The present T cell receptor beta chain was sequenced within a study of early T cells in non-severe SARS-CoV-2 infection. The study's findings and limits: CD4 and private specificities were missed by VDJdb matching, which favored anti-spike CD8 responses.

Germline V gives CDR1 SGHRS, CDR2 YFSETQ. This CDR3 is built from 16 residues. The V and J ends lost 0 bases and 2 bases, in that order; junction bases with no gene match: 5. TCRdb fed the 5' RACE reads into MiXCR, producing one record per CDR3 protein. The table lists roughly 48,000 distinct CDR3 sequences, roughly 4.5% of them singletons. This clonotype was counted a few times. Antigen unknown. Input material: whole blood. V and J are TRBV5-1 and TRBJ2-3; 8 bases align to TRBD2. This clonotype was sampled from an adult who was a healthcare worker with PCR-confirmed SARS-CoV-2 infection or an uninfected control (not recorded which). The CDR3 region is CASSLVSSGPTDTQYF. DNA for the CDR3: TGCGCCAGCAGCTTGGTGTCTAGCGGGCCCACAGATACGCAGTATTTT.